This TCR beta chain stems from a study of shared clonotypes between healthy human individuals. Using immunoSEQ multiplex PCR, the repertoire was profiled, and TCRdb retains in-frame clones only, with some absent. The table lists around 370,000 clones, roughly 96% of them singletons. The CDR3 contains 11 residues. The germline gives CDR1 SNHLY, CDR2 FYNNEI. The V gene lost 6 bases and the J gene lost 10 bases, with 10 bases spanning the gap. The gene calls are TRBV2 and TRBJ2-1, with D possibly matching TRBD2 (6 bases). The receptor's source is a man aged 25-45 years in good health. Material for sequencing was memory CD8+ T cells sorted from blood. As to subset: CD45RO+ cells pooled with CCR7-negative TemRA cells. The CDR3 loop is CASREGGEQFF. The DNA of the CDR3 is TGTGCCAGCAGAGAGGGAGGCGAGCAGTTCTTC.